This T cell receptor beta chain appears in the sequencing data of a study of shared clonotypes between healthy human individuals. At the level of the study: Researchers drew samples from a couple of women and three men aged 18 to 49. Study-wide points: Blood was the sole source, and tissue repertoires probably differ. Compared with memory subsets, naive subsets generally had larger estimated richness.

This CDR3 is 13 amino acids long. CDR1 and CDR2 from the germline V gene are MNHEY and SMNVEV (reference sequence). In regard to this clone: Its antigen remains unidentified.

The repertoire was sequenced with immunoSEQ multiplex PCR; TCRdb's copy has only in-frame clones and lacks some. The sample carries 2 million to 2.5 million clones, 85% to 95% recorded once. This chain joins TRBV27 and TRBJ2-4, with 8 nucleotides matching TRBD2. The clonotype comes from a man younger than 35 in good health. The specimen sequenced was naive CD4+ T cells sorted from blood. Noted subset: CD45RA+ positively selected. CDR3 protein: CAGREEVKNIQYF. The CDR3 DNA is TGTGCGGGGCGGGAGGAGGTCAAAAACATTCAGTACTTC.